Listed below are T cell receptor beta chains from one sample, sequenced in a study of beta chain features in type 1 diabetes. The data were produced by immunoSEQ multiplex PCR, yet TCRdb's version contains in-frame clones alone and is incomplete. The sample lists some 410,000 clones, approximately 14% seen once, with about 0.034% in the top ten. The sequenced sample consisted of naive CD4+ T cells from blood. The receptors come from a man under 40 in good health. Both conserved end residues are part of each CDR3. The order of the fields is V gene, J gene, clone size, D gene, CDR3 protein, CDR3 DNA. A D gene is named only where the DNA matches it firmly. The size field is filled for only some rows; it gives once, few, many or a size class.

TRBV19	TRBJ1-4	-	TRBD1	CASSLLQGAGEKLFF	TGTGCCAGTAGTCTATTACAGGGGGCTGGTGAAAAACTGTTTTTT
TRBV25-1	TRBJ2-3	few	-	CASSDGSRSVNTQYF	TGTGCCAGCAGTGACGGCAGCCGGAGTGTGAATACGCAGTATTTT
TRBV10-3	TRBJ2-6	few	TRBD1	CAITRGPRTGESGANVLTF	TGTGCCATCACCCGGGGACCCCGCACAGGGGAGTCTGGGGCCAACGTCCTGACTTTC
TRBV4-3	TRBJ1-1	-	-	CASSQSPNTEAFF	TGCGCCAGCAGCCAATCTCCGAACACTGAAGCTTTCTTT
TRBV7-3	TRBJ2-2	-	-	CASSLTPTGELFF	TGTGCCAGCAGCTTAACCCCCACCGGGGAGCTGTTTTTT
TRBV2	TRBJ1-2	-	-	CASSDALMIGGYTF	TGTGCCAGCAGTGACGCCCTGATGATAGGTGGCTACACCTTC
TRBV4-3	TRBJ1-2	-	-	CASSQVAGAGGYTF	TGCGCCAGCAGCCAAGTGGCTGGGGCGGGTGGCTACACCTTC
TRBV29-1	TRBJ2-1	-	TRBD2	CSVDLSGTSPSSYNEQFF	TGCAGCGTTGATCTGTCCGGGACTAGCCCTAGCTCCTACAATGAGCAGTTCTTC
TRBV30	TRBJ2-2	-	-	CAWIPPQYRATGELFF	TGCGCCTGGATACCCCCTCAGTACAGGGCCACCGGGGAGCTGTTTTTT
TRBV18	TRBJ1-1	few	-	CASSLLNTEAFF	TGTGCCAGCTCACTTCTAAACACTGAAGCTTTCTTT
TRBV29-1	TRBJ2-3	-	-	CSVGEAGQNTDTQYF	TGCAGCGTCGGGGAGGCGGGACAGAACACAGATACGCAGTATTTT
TRBV6-5	TRBJ1-2	few	-	CASSLTPNYGYTF	TGTGCCAGCAGTTTAACGCCCAACTATGGCTACACCTTC
TRBV6-5	TRBJ2-7	-	-	CASGRAYEQYF	TGTGCCAGCGGTAGGGCGTACGAGCAGTACTTC
TRBV5-1	TRBJ2-5	-	-	CASSLGGGYETQYF	TGCGCCAGCAGCCTCGGTGGTGGGTATGAGACCCAGTACTTC
TRBV7-2	TRBJ1-5	-	-	CASSPQGALLQPQHF	TGTGCCAGCAGCCCACAGGGAGCCCTTCTTCAGCCCCAGCATTTT
TRBV2	TRBJ1-2	-	-	CARQEQGGKGYTF	TGTGCCAGACAAGAACAGGGAGGTAAAGGCTACACCTTC
TRBV7-2	TRBJ1-5	-	-	CASSLTRGQPQHF	TGTGCCAGCAGCTTGACCCGGGGTCAGCCCCAGCATTTT
TRBV2	TRBJ2-3	few	-	CASSEGRSDTQYF	TGTGCCAGCAGTGAAGGAAGGTCAGATACGCAGTATTTT
TRBV5-1	TRBJ2-1	few	TRBD2	CASSPSSGLDNEQFF	TGCGCCAGCAGCCCCTCTAGCGGTCTGGACAATGAGCAGTTCTTC
TRBV30	TRBJ2-1	few	-	CAWKGGGPGSYNEQFF	TGTGCCTGGAAGGGTGGGGGACCAGGCTCCTACAATGAGCAGTTCTTC
TRBV10-3	TRBJ2-3	-	-	CAISSAKSDTQYF	TGTGCCATCAGTTCCGCTAAAAGCGATACGCAGTATTTT
TRBV7-9	TRBJ2-1	many	TRBD2	CASSFLLAGDEQFF	TGTGCCAGCAGCTTTTTGCTAGCGGGAGATGAGCAGTTCTTC
TRBV7-9	TRBJ2-3	-	-	CASSLATTDTQYF	TGTGCCAGCAGCCTAGCGACCACAGATACGCAGTATTTT